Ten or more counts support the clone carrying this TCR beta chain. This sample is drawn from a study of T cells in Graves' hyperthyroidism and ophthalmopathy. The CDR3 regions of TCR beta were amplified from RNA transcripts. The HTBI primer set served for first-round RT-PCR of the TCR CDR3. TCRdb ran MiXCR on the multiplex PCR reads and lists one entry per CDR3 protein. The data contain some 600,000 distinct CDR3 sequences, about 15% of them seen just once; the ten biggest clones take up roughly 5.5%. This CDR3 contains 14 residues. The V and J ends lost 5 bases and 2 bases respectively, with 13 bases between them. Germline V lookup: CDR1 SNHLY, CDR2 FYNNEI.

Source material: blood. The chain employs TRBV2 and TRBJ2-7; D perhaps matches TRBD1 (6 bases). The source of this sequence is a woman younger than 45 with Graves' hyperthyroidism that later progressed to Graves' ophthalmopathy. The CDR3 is CASSPRQVAYEQYF. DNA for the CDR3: TGTGCCAGCAGTCCCAGACAGGTAGCCTACGAGCAGTACTTC.